The clone carrying this T cell receptor beta chain appeared a few times. As yet, its antigen is unknown. This entry is derived from a study of T cells after yellow fever vaccination. Study background: Preparation of fractions with low cell numbers was performed using SMART-Seq v4 Ultra Low Input. Broader study findings: After the booster, approximately 96% of CD4 and approximately 87% of CD8 primary-response clones were re-detected.

Germline loops: CDR1 MNHEY, CDR2 SVGAGI. With 5 bases removed from V and 7 bases from J, the gap between germline ends came to 18 bases. The CDR3 is made up of 15 amino acids. They built TCR cDNA with 5'RACE template switching, a step that put in a universal primer site and UMIs. From the 5' RACE reads, TCRdb called clonotypes with MiXCR, one entry per CDR3 protein. Counted here are about 310,000 distinct CDR3 sequences, approximately 3.8% occurring once; the ten biggest clones make up 23%. The chain has TRBV6-5 and TRBJ1-5; D may be TRBD1 (5 bases). The source of this sequence is a man between 18 and 35 years old who received the YFV17D yellow fever vaccine. This material consisted of PBMCs, taken on the day of the yellow fever booster vaccination. In DNA, the CDR3 is TGTGCCAGCAGTACCTTAGGAGGGGCCGGGCAGCCCCAGCATTTT. Translation: CASSTLGGAGQPQHF.